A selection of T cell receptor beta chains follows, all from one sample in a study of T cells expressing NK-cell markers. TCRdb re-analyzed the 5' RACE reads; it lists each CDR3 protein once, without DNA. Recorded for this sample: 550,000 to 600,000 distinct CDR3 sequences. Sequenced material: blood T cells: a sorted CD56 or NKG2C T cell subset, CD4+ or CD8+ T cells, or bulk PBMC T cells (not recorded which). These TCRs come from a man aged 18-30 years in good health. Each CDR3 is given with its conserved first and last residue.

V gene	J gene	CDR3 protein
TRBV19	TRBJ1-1	CASSVGTGQSSGKAFF
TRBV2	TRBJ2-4	CASSDRGLNIQYF
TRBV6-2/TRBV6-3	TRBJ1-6	CASSYRGSDSPLHF
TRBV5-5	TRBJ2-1	CASSLNALQFF
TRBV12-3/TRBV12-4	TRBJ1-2	CASSPLGPEYGYTF
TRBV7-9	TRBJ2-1	CASSSPAGGNNEQFF
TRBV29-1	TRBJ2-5	CSVERGRGLQETQYF
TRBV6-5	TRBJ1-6	CASSYSRGFGYNSPLHF
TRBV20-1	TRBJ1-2	CSATGPSAGYTF
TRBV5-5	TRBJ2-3	CASSPGQPSTDTQYF
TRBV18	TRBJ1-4	CASSLKHGPTNEKLFF
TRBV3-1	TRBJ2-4	CASSPLAGAKNIQYF
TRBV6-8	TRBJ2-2	CASSSSLSTGELFF
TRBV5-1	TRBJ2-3	CASSLSSGTDTQYF
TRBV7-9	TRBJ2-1	CASSPSGGFEEQFF
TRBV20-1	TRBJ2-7	CSASPKTSGSSEQYF
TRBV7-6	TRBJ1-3	CASSLATENTIYF
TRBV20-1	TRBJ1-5	CSAPESRDRVRGNQPQHF
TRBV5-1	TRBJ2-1	CASSFEGTGLGEQFF
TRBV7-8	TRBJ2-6	CASSESLSGANVLTF
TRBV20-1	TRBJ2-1	CSASRGLTNEQFF
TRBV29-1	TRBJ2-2	CSVVSGAGELFF
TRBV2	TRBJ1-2	CATPGGRSYGYTF
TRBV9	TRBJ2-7	CASSSLLAGENEQYF
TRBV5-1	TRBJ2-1	CASSFELAEGGNEQFF
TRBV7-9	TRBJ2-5	CASSRGGGETQYF
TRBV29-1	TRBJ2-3	CSVEGARRESTDTQYF
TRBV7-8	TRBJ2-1	CASSHASGRARLLYNEQFF
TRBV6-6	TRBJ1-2	CASMANYGYTF
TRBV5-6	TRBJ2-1	CASSFLRDPPYNEQFF
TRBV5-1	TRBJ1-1	CASSLTDRWTEAFF
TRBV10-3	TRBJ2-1	CAIKPTSGDYNEQFF
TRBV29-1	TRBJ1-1	CSVYFETSEAFF
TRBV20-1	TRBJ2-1	CSARRDSSFYNEQFF
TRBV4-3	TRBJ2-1	CASSPLLAGVNEQFF
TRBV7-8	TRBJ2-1	CASSLSWFGTSEINEQFF
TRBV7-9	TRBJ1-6	CASSPRLGSPLHF
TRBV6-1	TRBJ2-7	CATRDRGQIYEQYF
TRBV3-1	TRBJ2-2	CASSALTSGRSGELFF
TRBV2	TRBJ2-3	CASSEYAGVSTDTQYF
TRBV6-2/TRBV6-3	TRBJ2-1	CASSHLRAGGLGSSYNEQFF
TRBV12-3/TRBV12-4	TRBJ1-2	CASRPQGARGYTF
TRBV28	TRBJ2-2	CASIAFGPGGAGELFF
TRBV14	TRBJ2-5	CASSSWGAFGGETQYF
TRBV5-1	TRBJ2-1	CASSLAATTGSYNEQFF
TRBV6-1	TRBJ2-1	CASMESGIYNEQFF
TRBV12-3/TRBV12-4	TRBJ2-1	CASSLGRGYNEQFF
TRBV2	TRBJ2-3	CASTQDRGADTQYF
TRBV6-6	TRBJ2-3	CAVQTSGTDTQYF
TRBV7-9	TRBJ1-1	CASSHKDGDTEAFF
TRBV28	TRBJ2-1	CASSLMGSRSEQFF
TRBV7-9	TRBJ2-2	CASSLGRRENTGELFF
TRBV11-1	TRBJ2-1	CASTDPAGVSFNEQFF
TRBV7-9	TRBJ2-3	CASSRTGVATQYF
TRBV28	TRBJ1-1	CASKSGGNTEAFF
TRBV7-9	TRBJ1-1	CASSSAAGTEAFF
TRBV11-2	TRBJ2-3	CASSLIASKNRDTQYF
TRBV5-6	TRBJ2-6	CASSRRTGVTGANVLTF
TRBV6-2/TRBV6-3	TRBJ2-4	CASRTGVGENIQYF
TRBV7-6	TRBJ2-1	CASSRGHLAGGFLNEQFF